Presented here are 24 T cell receptor beta chains from one specimen sequenced in a study of CD8 T cells in ankylosing spondylitis. TCRdb re-analysed the 5' RACE reads in MiXCR, keeping a single row per CDR3 protein. Of about 240,000 distinct CDR3 sequences listed, about 10% are singletons. Specimen: blood, either unsorted or a sorted T cell fraction (not recorded which). The receptor set was obtained from a male donor with ankylosing spondylitis or in good health (not recorded which).

This clonotype has at least ten counts. This chain joins TRBV5-1 and TRBJ1-1; 7 nucleotides line up with TRBD1. Looked up from germline, CDR1 is SGHRS and CDR2 is YFSETQ. V shed 0 bases, J shed 6 bases, and the junction held 8 bases outside the gene matches. The CDR3 runs to 15 residues. The CDR3 DNA reads TGCGCCAGCAGCTTGGGTGAGGGGGCAGGGGCTGAAGCTTTCTTT. Protein sequence: CASSLGEGAGAEAFF.

The sample holds many counts of this clonotype. V is TRBV6-4 and J is TRBJ2-2; perhaps TRBD2 as D (6 bases). Germline CDR1 is MRHNA and CDR2 is SNTAGT. The CDR3 totals 14 residues. The ends were cut back, 4 bases at V and 7 bases at J, with 13 bases in the middle. The CDR3 loop reads CASSALDGGGELFF. The DNA of the CDR3 is TGTGCCAGCAGTGCCTTGGACGGGGGCGGGGAGCTGTTTTTT.

A note on this clonotype: One base away lies a much larger clone, so this may be a sequencing read error. The gene calls are TRBV29-1 and TRBJ1-4; D is unclear. Germline assignment: CDR1 SQVTM and CDR2 ANQGSEA. The CDR3 consists of 12 residues. CDR3 protein: CSVVSNYEKLIF. In DNA form, the CDR3 reads TGCAGCGTTGTCAGCAATTATGAAAAACTGATTTTT.

This clonotype has a count of ten or more. The genes are TRBV29-1 and TRBJ2-3, with D unclear. The CDR3 sequence is 14 residues long. Germline CDR1 reads SQVTM; CDR2 reads ANQGSEA. Trimming left V 2 bases short and J 0 bases short, with 9 bases between. This CDR3 reads CSVERQESTDTQYF. The CDR3 DNA reads TGCAGCGTTGAACGGCAGGAGAGCACAGATACGCAGTATTTT.

This clonotype showed up many times. This chain connects TRBV9 to TRBJ2-6; TRBD1 matches at 8 bases. The CDR3 consists of 15 residues. V dropped 4 bases and J dropped 5; count of bases not matched to a gene: 5. Germline-derived CDR1 and CDR2 are SGDLS and YYNGEE. The CDR3 is CASSFRQGRANVLTF. The CDR3 DNA is TGTGCCAGCAGCTTTCGACAGGGGAGGGCCAACGTCCTGACTTTC.

Only a few counts were recorded for this clonotype. The chain has TRBV20-1 and TRBJ1-2, with a possible D match to TRBD1 (5 bases). Germline V gene lookup returns CDR1 DFQATT and CDR2 SNEGSKA (reference sequence). V was cut by 4 bases and J by 2 bases, with 14 bases left in between. The CDR3 is 14 residues long. The CDR3 DNA sequence: TGCAGTGCTAAGCCCCGGGGGGGGAACTATGGCTACACCTTC. This sequence encodes CSAKPRGGNYGYTF.

In its sample, this clonotype was seen a few times. V usage is TRBV29-1 and J usage is TRBJ2-7; tentative D call: TRBD2 (5 bases). The CDR3 has 13 amino acids. The germline gives CDR1 SQVTM, CDR2 ANQGSEA. Trimming took 4 bases from V and 6 from J, leaving 16 bases between them. The CDR3 here is CSVVLVQAGEQYF. The CDR3 DNA sequence: TGCAGCGTTGTCTTGGTTCAGGCGGGCGAGCAGTACTTC.

As DNA, the CDR3 is TGTGCCAGCAGCCCCGGGGCCCGCGGTCACGAGCAGTACTTC. Amino acid sequence: CASSPGARGHEQYF. The gene calls are TRBV12-3 or TRBV12-4 and TRBJ2-7; TRBD1 or TRBD2 may be the D gene (5 bases each). The CDR3 extends over 14 amino acids. V lost 6 bases to trimming and J lost 5 bases, with 17 bases between them.

This clonotype was seen many times. The rearrangement uses TRBV5-1 and TRBJ2-1; possible D gene TRBD2, 5 bases. CDR3 length equals 15 residues. V lost 5 bases and J lost 0, with 12 bases in between. Looked up from germline, CDR1 is SGHRS and CDR2 is YFSETQ. The CDR3 here is CASSLKRSSYNEQFF. The CDR3 DNA reads as TGCGCCAGCAGTTTGAAGCGGAGCTCCTACAATGAGCAGTTCTTC.

Ten or more counts support this clonotype. The J gene is TRBJ1-5, the V gene TRBV20-1; 7 bases line up with TRBD1. The length of the CDR3 is 15 residues. Trimming cost V 2 bases and J 0 bases; bases outside gene matches: 4. Germline CDR1 reads DFQATT; CDR2 reads SNEGSKA (reference sequence). CDR3 sequence (DNA): TGCAGTGCTAGAAGGGGGCCGGGTAGCAATCAGCCCCAGCATTTT. Translation gives CSARRGPGSNQPQHF.

This clonotype was seen a few times. The chain employs TRBV7-2 and TRBJ2-1; possible D gene TRBD1, 6 bases. The germline V and J ends were trimmed by 5 bases and 0 bases, with 11 bases remaining between them. Germline V gene lookup returns CDR1 SGHTA and CDR2 FQGNSA. This CDR3 is built from 15 residues. Here the CDR3 reads CASSRQVASYNEQFF. In DNA form, the CDR3 reads TGTGCCAGCAGCCGACAGGTCGCCTCCTACAATGAGCAGTTCTTC.

In this sample, this clonotype turned up many times. The chain couples TRBV20-1 to TRBJ1-5, with a possible D match to TRBD1 (6 bases). Germline V lookup: CDR1 DFQATT, CDR2 SNEGSKA (reference sequence). This CDR3 has 14 amino acids. V was pared by 5 bases and J by 1 base, with 12 bases between. The CDR3 DNA is TGCAGTGCTGTGACAGGAGTCAGCAATCAGCCCCAGCATTTT. Protein product: CSAVTGVSNQPQHF.

Ten or more counts support this clonotype. This sequence joins TRBV28 and TRBJ2-3; D is uncertain. Trimming took 3 bases from V and 4 from J, leaving 14 bases between them. The germline V gene encodes CDR1 MDHEN and CDR2 SYDVKM. The CDR3 length is 15 residues. CDR3 DNA: TGTGCCAGCAGTTTGGACGAACATGCAGCAGATACGCAGTATTTT. It specifies CASSLDEHAADTQYF.

This clonotype was detected many times. The rearrangement joins TRBV14 to TRBJ2-1, with unresolved D. V was shortened by 0 bases and J by 9 bases, with 9 bases between the two germline ends. The CDR3 is 13 residues long. Looked up from germline, CDR1 is SGHDN and CDR2 is FVKESK. This chain's CDR3 is CASSQESSREQFF. The CDR3 DNA reads as TGTGCCAGCAGCCAAGAGAGTTCACGTGAGCAGTTCTTC.

The table lists this clonotype with many counts. The rearrangement uses TRBV12-3 or TRBV12-4 and TRBJ1-6; D possibly corresponds to TRBD1 (5 bases). The V and J ends lost 3 bases and 7 bases respectively, with 19 bases between them. CDR3 length: 17 residues. The chain's CDR3 is CASSLGGTFAGNSPLHF. In DNA, the CDR3 is TGTGCCAGCAGTTTGGGCGGGACCTTTGCGGGGAATTCACCCCTCCACTTT.

This clonotype has ten or more counts. The chain employs TRBV5-1 and TRBJ1-2; D is unresolved. The CDR3 consists of 16 residues. The V end was cut by 6 bases, the J end by 0 bases, with 18 bases between. Looked up from germline, CDR1 is SGHRS and CDR2 is YFSETQ. The CDR3: CASNVMPGLSNYGYTF. CDR3 in DNA: TGCGCCAGCAACGTCATGCCGGGCCTTTCTAACTATGGCTACACCTTC.

This clonotype has a count of ten or more. The chain recombines TRBV7-6 with TRBJ2-7; D not resolved. Trimming left V 5 bases short and J 5 bases short, with 19 bases between. Germline V CDR1 and CDR2: SGHVS, FNYEAQ. The CDR3 sequence is 15 residues long. The CDR3 is CASSRSGTQLDEQYF. The CDR3, as DNA: TGTGCCAGCAGCCGATCGGGTACCCAGTTGGACGAGCAGTACTTC.

This chain uses TRBV10-3 with TRBJ1-1, with D tentatively TRBD1 (6 bases). Germline CDR1 reads ENHRY; CDR2 reads SYGVKD. The CDR3 runs to 14 residues. Between the trimmed V and J ends, which lost 4 bases and 7 bases, there was a span of 16 bases. CDR3 coding DNA: TGTGCCATCAGTGTGCAGGGGACCTCCAGTGAAGCTTTCTTT. Translated, it gives CAISVQGTSSEAFF.

This clonotype was found a few times. The rearrangement joins TRBV20-1 to TRBJ2-5, with D uncertain. The CDR3 runs 15 residues. The V gene lost 6 bases and the J gene lost 1 base, with 18 bases spanning the gap. Germline CDR1 is DFQATT and CDR2 is SNEGSKA (reference sequence). The CDR3 bases are TGCAGTGCCCCGTCAAGATTTTCCTCCCAAGAGACCCAGTACTTC. It is translated as CSAPSRFSSQETQYF.

In this sample, this clonotype turned up many times. The rearrangement joins TRBV12-3 or TRBV12-4 to TRBJ1-2, with TRBD1 matching over 10 bases. The CDR3 length is 16 residues. With V trimmed by 4 bases and J by 6 bases, 11 bases remained unmatched. The CDR3 DNA reads as TGTGCCAGCAGTTCATATCCTGGGACAGGGGTCAATGGCTACACCTTC. Protein product: CASSSYPGTGVNGYTF.

This clonotype came up a few times. The chain couples TRBV20-1 to TRBJ2-3; 10 nucleotides agree with TRBD2. This CDR3 has 15 amino acids. The J segment lost 2 bases and the V segment lost 6 bases, leaving 8 bases of the junction unmatched. CDR1 and CDR2 (germline): DFQATT, SNEGSKA (reference sequence). The chain's CDR3 is CSAPASGRHTDTQYF. In DNA, the CDR3 is TGCAGTGCCCCGGCTAGCGGGAGACACACAGATACGCAGTATTTT.

Many counts were recorded for this clonotype. The chain carries TRBV20-1 and TRBJ2-3; TRBD1 or TRBD2 may be the D gene (5 bases each). The CDR3 sequence is 14 residues long. Trimming removed 6 bases from V and 8 bases from J, with 21 bases in between. Germline-derived CDR1 and CDR2 are DFQATT and SNEGSKA (reference sequence). The CDR3 coding sequence is TGCAGTGCCCTAGATTCAGGGAAGGAGGCTACGCAGTATTTT. It translates to CSALDSGKEATQYF.

This clonotype appeared many times. This chain uses TRBV20-1 with TRBJ2-7, with 8 bases fitting TRBD1. V was pared by 6 bases and J by 1 base, with 5 bases of the junction left unmatched. Germline CDR1 and CDR2: DFQATT and SNEGSKA (reference sequence). CDR3 length: 13 amino acids. The CDR3 sequence is CSAPGQASYEQYF. CDR3 bases: TGCAGTGCCCCGGGACAGGCATCCTACGAGCAGTACTTC.

In its sample, this clonotype was seen many times. The chain links TRBV7-9 to TRBJ2-1; 10 bases match TRBD2. Looked up from germline, CDR1 is SEHNR and CDR2 is FQNEAQ (reference sequence). V lost 2 bases, J lost 9 bases, and 10 bases stayed unmatched. The CDR3 runs to 16 residues. CDR3 sequence: CASSLPSGGAVGEQFF. In nucleotides, the CDR3 is TGTGCCAGCAGCTTACCTAGCGGGGGTGCAGTAGGTGAGCAGTTCTTC.